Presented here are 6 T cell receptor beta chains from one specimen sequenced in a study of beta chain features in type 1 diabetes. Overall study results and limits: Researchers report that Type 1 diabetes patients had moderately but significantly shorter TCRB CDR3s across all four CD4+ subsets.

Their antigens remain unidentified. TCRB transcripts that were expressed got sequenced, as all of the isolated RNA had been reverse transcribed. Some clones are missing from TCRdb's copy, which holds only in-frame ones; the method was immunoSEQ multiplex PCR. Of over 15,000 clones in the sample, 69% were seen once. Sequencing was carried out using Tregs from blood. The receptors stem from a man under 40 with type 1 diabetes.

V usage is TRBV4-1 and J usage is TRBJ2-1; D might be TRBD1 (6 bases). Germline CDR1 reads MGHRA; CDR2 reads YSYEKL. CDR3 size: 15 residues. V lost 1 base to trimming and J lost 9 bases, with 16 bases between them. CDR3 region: CASSQGSAARGEQFF. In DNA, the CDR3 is TGCGCCAGCAGCCAAGGTTCCGCGGCCAGGGGTGAGCAGTTCTTC.

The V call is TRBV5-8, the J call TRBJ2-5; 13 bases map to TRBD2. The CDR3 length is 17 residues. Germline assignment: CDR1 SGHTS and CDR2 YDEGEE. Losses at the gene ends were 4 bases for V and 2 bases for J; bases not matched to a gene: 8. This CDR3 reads CASSSGTSGTTQETQYF. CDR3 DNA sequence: TGTGCCAGCAGCAGCGGGACTAGCGGGACCACTCAAGAGACCCAGTACTTC. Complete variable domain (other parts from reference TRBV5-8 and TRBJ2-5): EAGVTQSPTHLIKTRGQQATLRCSPISGHTSVYWYQQALGLGLQFLLWYDEGEERNRGNFPPRFSGRQFPNYSSELNVNALELEDSALYLCASSSGTSGTTQETQYFGPGTRLLVL.

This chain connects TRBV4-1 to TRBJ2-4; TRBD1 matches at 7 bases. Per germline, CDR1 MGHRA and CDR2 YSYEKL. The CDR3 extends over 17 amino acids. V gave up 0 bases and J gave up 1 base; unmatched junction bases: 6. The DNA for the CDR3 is TGCGCCAGCAGCCAAGATAGTGAGGGGGCGGCCAAAAACATTCAGTACTTC. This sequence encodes CASSQDSEGAAKNIQYF.

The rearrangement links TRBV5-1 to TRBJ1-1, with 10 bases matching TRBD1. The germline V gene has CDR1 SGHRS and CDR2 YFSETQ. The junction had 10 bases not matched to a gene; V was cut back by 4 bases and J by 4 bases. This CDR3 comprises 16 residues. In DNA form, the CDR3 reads TGCGCCAGCAGCCGCGGTGGGGGACAGGGGACCACTGAAGCTTTCTTT. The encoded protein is CASSRGGGQGTTEAFF.

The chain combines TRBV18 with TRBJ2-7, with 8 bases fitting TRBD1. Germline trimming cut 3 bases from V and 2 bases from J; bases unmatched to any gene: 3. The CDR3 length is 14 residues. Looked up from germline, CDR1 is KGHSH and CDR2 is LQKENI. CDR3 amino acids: CASSPTGATYEQYF. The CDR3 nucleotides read TGTGCCAGCTCACCGACAGGGGCGACCTACGAGCAGTACTTC. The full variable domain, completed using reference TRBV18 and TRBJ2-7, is NAGVMQNPRHLVRRRGQEARLRCSPMKGHSHVYWYRQLPEEGLKFMVYLQKENIIDESGMPKERFSAEFPKEGPSILRIQQVVRGDSAAYFCASSPTGATYEQYFGPGTRLTVT.

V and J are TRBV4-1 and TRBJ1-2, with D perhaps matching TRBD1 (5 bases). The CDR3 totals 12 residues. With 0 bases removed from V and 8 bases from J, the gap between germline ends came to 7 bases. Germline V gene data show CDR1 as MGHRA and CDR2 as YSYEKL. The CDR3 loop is CASSQDSGGYTF. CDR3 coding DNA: TGCGCCAGCAGCCAAGATTCAGGGGGCTACACCTTC.